The text below deals with one T cell receptor beta chain. The sample is drawn from a study of cytomegalovirus exposure and HLA in healthy donors. The PCR was carried out with 60 Vbeta primers and 13 Jbeta primers. TCRdb's table, derived via immunoSEQ multiplex PCR, lists solely in-frame clones and lacks some. The table includes 150,000 to 200,000 clones, around 81% detected once. CDR3 size: 15 residues. Trimming at V came to 3 bases and at J to 6 bases, leaving 10 bases not matched to a gene. Germline assignment: CDR1 PRHDT and CDR2 FYEKMQ (reference sequence). The TCR comes from a woman aged 25 to 45 in good health and CMV-seronegative. The rearrangement uses TRBV13 and TRBJ2-7; TRBD1 aligns across 8 bases. The source material was PBMCs. The CDR3, as DNA: TGTGCCAGCAGCTTGGCAGGGGGCGAATTATCCGAGCAGTACTTC. Protein: CASSLAGGELSEQYF.